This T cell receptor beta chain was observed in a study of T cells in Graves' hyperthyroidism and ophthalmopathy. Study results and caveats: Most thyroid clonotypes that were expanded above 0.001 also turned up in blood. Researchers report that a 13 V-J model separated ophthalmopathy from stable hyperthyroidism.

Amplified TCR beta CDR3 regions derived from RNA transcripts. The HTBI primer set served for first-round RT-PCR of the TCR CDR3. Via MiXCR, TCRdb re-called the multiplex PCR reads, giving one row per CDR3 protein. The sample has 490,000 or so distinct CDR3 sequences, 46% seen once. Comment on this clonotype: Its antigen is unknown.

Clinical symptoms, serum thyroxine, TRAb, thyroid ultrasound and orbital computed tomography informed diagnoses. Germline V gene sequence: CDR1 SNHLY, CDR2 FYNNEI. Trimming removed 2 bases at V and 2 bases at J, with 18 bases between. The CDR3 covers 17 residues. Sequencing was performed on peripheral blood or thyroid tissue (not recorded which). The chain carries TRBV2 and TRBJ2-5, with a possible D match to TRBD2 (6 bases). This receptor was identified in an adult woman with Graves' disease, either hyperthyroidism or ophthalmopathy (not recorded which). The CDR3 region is CASSEFPGGAGQETQYF. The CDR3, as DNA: TGTGCCAGCAGTGAATTTCCCGGAGGGGCGGGACAAGAGACCCAGTACTTC.